Listed below are T cell receptor beta chains from one sample, sequenced in a study of cytomegalovirus exposure and HLA in healthy donors. Method: immunoSEQ multiplex PCR; TCRdb's copy keeps in-frame clones and lacks some. The sample lists fewer than 150,000 clones, about 74% occurring once. The source material was PBMCs. The receptors shown here come from a woman aged 45-65 years in good health and CMV-seronegative. Each CDR3 is given with its conserved first and last residue. Each record gives: CDR3 length, D gene, clone size, V gene, J gene, CDR3 protein, CDR3 DNA. The D gene is left open where the match is weak. Clone size is given for some rows only: seen once, a few or many times, or a class if the clone is expanded.

14,.,.,TRBV6-1,TRBJ1-2,CASSEEAGNYGYTF,TGTGCCAGCAGTGAAGAGGCAGGGAACTATGGCTACACCTTC
11,.,.,TRBV20-1,TRBJ1-1,CSVLRGTEAFF,TGCAGCGTCCTACGGGGCACTGAAGCTTTCTTT
13,.,.,TRBV10-3,TRBJ2-7,CAIRGGTGYEQYF,TGTGCCATCAGGGGCGGGACCGGATACGAGCAGTACTTC
14,TRBD1,.,TRBV5-1,TRBJ1-2,CASSAMTGGAGYTF,TGCGCCAGCAGCGCGATGACAGGGGGAGCGGGCTACACCTTC
15,.,few,TRBV2,TRBJ1-5,CASSESGWGNQPQHF,TGTGCCAGCAGTGAATCGGGTTGGGGCAATCAGCCCCAGCATTTT
13,.,.,TRBV30,TRBJ1-5,CAWAVNEAGPQHF,TGTGCCTGGGCCGTAAATGAGGCGGGGCCCCAGCATTTT
15,TRBD1,.,TRBV5-1,TRBJ2-1,CASSLEQGAYNEQFF,TGCGCCAGCAGCTTGGAACAGGGGGCGTACAATGAGCAGTTCTTC
15,TRBD2,.,TRBV19,TRBJ2-2,CASSIGGGFTGELFF,TGTGCCAGTAGTATAGGCGGGGGGTTCACCGGGGAGCTGTTTTTT
12,.,.,TRBV9,TRBJ2-4,CASAGAKNIQYF,TGTGCCAGCGCGGGAGCCAAAAACATTCAGTACTTC
15,TRBD1,once,TRBV13,TRBJ1-1,CASSLSTGGRTEAFF,TGTGCCAGCAGCCTTTCGACAGGGGGCAGGACTGAAGCTTTCTTT
14,.,few,TRBV7-9,TRBJ2-1,CASSLGGPHNEQFF,TGTGCCAGCAGCTTAGGGGGCCCTCACAATGAGCAGTTCTTC
19,.,.,TRBV4-1,TRBJ1-4,CASSQFSSVQAATNEKLFF,TGCGCCAGCAGCCAATTTTCTTCAGTACAGGCCGCAACTAATGAAAAACTGTTTTTT
15,TRBD1,.,TRBV19,TRBJ1-4,CASSIGGTGNEKLFF,TGTGCCAGTAGTATAGGGGGGACAGGGAATGAAAAACTGTTTTTT
13,.,few,TRBV7-9,TRBJ1-2,CASSLASNYGYTF,TGTGCCAGCAGCTTAGCCTCTAACTATGGCTACACCTTC
15,TRBD1,.,TRBV18,TRBJ1-2,CASSPDRGGTYGYTF,TGTGCCAGCTCACCCGACAGGGGGGGTACCTATGGCTACACCTTC
16,.,.,TRBV11-2,TRBJ2-7,CASRTSRDSISYEQYF,TGTGCCAGCAGAACCTCCCGGGACTCCATTTCCTACGAGCAGTACTTC
14,.,.,TRBV7-7,TRBJ2-2,CASSLDAPAGELFF,TGTGCTAGCAGCTTAGATGCCCCGGCCGGGGAGCTGTTTTTT
15,TRBD1,.,TRBV19,TRBJ2-5,CASSTGTGGKETQYF,TGTGCCAGTAGTACCGGGACAGGGGGAAAAGAGACCCAGTACTTC
12,.,.,TRBV15,TRBJ2-7,CATSRGGREQYF,TGTGCCACCAGCAGAGGGGGGCGTGAGCAGTACTTC
16,.,.,TRBV10-3,TRBJ2-2,CAISVRELAFLGELFF,TGTGCCATCAGTGTTCGGGAACTGGCTTTTCTCGGGGAGCTGTTTTTT
14,.,.,TRBV5-4,TRBJ1-3,CASSRSNTGNTIYF,TGTGCCAGCAGCCGTAGTAATACTGGAAACACCATATATTTT
15,.,.,TRBV29-1,TRBJ2-3,CSVILQGTSTDTQYF,TGCAGCGTGATATTACAGGGCACTAGCACAGATACGCAGTATTTT
14,TRBD1,.,TRBV27,TRBJ1-5,CASSSLTGNQPQHF,TGTGCCAGCAGTTCCCTGACAGGGAATCAGCCCCAGCATTTT
13,TRBD1,.,TRBV4-3,TRBJ2-5,CASSQQTGLEQYF,TGCGCCAGCAGCCAACAGACAGGGCTGGAGCAGTACTTC
12,.,.,TRBV5-1,TRBJ2-1,CASSPGVDEQFF,TGCGCCAGCAGCCCCGGGGTGGATGAGCAGTTCTTC
18,TRBD1,.,TRBV7-6,TRBJ2-1,CASSFVSGGTGGIDEQFF,TGTGCCAGCAGCTTTGTCTCGGGCGGGACAGGGGGCATCGATGAGCAGTTCTTC
15,TRBD1,.,TRBV9,TRBJ2-5,CASSVGQGQQETQYF,TGTGCCAGCAGCGTAGGGCAGGGACAGCAAGAGACCCAGTACTTC
18,.,.,TRBV5-4,TRBJ2-6,CASSYGQSSLSGANVLTF,TGTGCCAGCAGCTATGGACAGTCTTCGCTCTCTGGGGCCAACGTCCTGACTTTC
12,.,.,TRBV29-1,TRBJ2-1,CSSTNRGNEQFF,TGCAGCTCAACTAATAGGGGAAATGAGCAGTTCTTC
16,.,.,TRBV7-2,TRBJ1-2,CASTRGGGQTGYGYTF,TGTGCCAGCACCCGAGGAGGAGGACAGACCGGCTATGGCTACACCTTC
14,.,.,TRBV11-2,TRBJ2-5,CASSYTGNFETQYF,TGTGCCAGCAGCTACACGGGGAATTTCGAGACCCAGTACTTC
15,TRBD2,.,TRBV6-5,TRBJ2-3,CASSSSGGAADTQYF,TGTGCCAGCAGTTCCAGCGGGGGGGCCGCAGATACGCAGTATTTT
15,TRBD1,.,TRBV18,TRBJ2-5,CASSPPDRVGETQYF,TGTGCCAGCTCACCACCGGACAGGGTTGGGGAGACCCAGTACTTC
15,TRBD2,once,TRBV15,TRBJ2-5,CATSRLAGVTETQYF,TGTGCCACCAGCAGACTAGCGGGGGTGACGGAGACCCAGTACTTC
15,.,few,TRBV6-5,TRBJ1-1,CASSSGWTVNTEAFF,TGTGCCAGCAGTTCAGGCTGGACAGTTAACACTGAAGCTTTCTTT
13,TRBD1,few,TRBV30,TRBJ1-6,CAWTDRGYSPLHF,TGTGCCTGGACTGACAGGGGGTATTCACCCCTCCACTTT
13,TRBD1,.,TRBV7-6,TRBJ2-7,CASSLGQVYEQYF,TGTGCCAGCAGCCTTGGACAGGTCTACGAGCAGTACTTC
12,TRBD1,.,TRBV5-1,TRBJ2-7,CASSSQGDEQYF,TGCGCCAGCAGCTCACAGGGGGACGAGCAGTACTTC
16,TRBD1,once,TRBV5-6,TRBJ2-3,CASSSGTGGPTDTQYF,TGTGCCAGCAGTTCCGGGACAGGGGGTCCCACAGATACGCAGTATTTT
17,.,.,TRBV19,TRBJ1-5,CASSIGGLGGLDQPQHF,TGTGCCAGTAGTATCGGGGGGTTAGGTGGACTGGATCAGCCCCAGCATTTT
17,TRBD1,.,TRBV10-3,TRBJ2-6,CAIRPGTGFPGANVLTF,TGTGCCATCAGACCCGGGACAGGGTTCCCTGGGGCCAACGTCCTGACTTTC
13,.,.,TRBV19,TRBJ2-7,CASSMTRDNEQYF,TGTGCCAGTAGTATGACCAGGGATAACGAGCAGTACTTC
16,TRBD2,.,TRBV7-7,TRBJ2-3,CASSLGLAGSTDTQYF,TGTGCTAGCAGCCTAGGACTAGCGGGGAGCACAGATACGCAGTATTTT
16,TRBD1,.,TRBV11-3,TRBJ1-5,CASSSPGGCSNQPQHF,TGTGCCAGCAGTTCCCCAGGGGGGTGTAGCAATCAGCCCCAGCATTTT
16,TRBD1,.,TRBV5-5,TRBJ1-5,CASSLTGQGGNQPQHF,TGTGCCAGCAGTTTAACCGGACAGGGAGGTAATCAGCCCCAGCATTTT
15,.,few,TRBV4-1,TRBJ2-1,CASSQEGGAYNEQFF,TGCGCCAGCAGCCAAGAGGGGGGGGCTTACAATGAGCAGTTCTTC
15,.,.,TRBV6-1,TRBJ2-2,CASRPGLEVPGELFF,TGTGCCAGCAGGCCGGGGTTGGAGGTTCCCGGGGAGCTGTTTTTT
15,.,.,TRBV6-5,TRBJ2-7,CASSNPGTATYEQYF,TGTGCCAGCAGCAACCCCGGGACTGCGACCTACGAGCAGTACTTC
15,TRBD1,.,TRBV5-1,TRBJ1-1,CASSRQGAGDTEAFF,TGCGCCAGCAGCAGACAGGGGGCAGGTGACACTGAAGCTTTCTTT
19,TRBD2,once,TRBV28,TRBJ2-2,CASSLSSGLAGGDTGELFF,TGTGCCAGCAGTTTGTCTTCTGGACTAGCGGGGGGTGACACCGGGGAGCTGTTTTTT
13,.,.,TRBV2,TRBJ1-5,CASSEGPYQPQHF,TGTGCCAGCAGTGAGGGGCCCTATCAGCCCCAGCATTTT
14,.,once,TRBV19,TRBJ2-7,CASSIDVRGAEQYF,TGTGCCAGTAGTATTGATGTCCGGGGAGCCGAGCAGTACTTC
13,TRBD1,.,TRBV10-1,TRBJ2-7,CASSTGGNYEQYF,TGCGCCAGCAGTACAGGGGGGAACTACGAGCAGTACTTC
15,TRBD2,.,TRBV5-4,TRBJ2-5,CASSLASGGAETQYF,TGTGCCAGCAGCTTGGCTAGCGGGGGGGCAGAGACCCAGTACTTC
15,TRBD2,.,TRBV4-1,TRBJ2-5,CASSLLAGAQETQYF,TGCGCCAGCAGCCTACTAGCGGGGGCCCAAGAGACCCAGTACTTC
16,TRBD1,.,TRBV5-1,TRBJ2-4,CASSSLTTGGANIQYF,TGCGCCAGCAGCTCTTTAACGACAGGGGGAGCAAACATTCAGTACTTC
15,TRBD2,.,TRBV4-1,TRBJ2-1,CASSQGEGTQQEQFF,TGCGCCAGCAGCCAAGGGGAGGGGACCCAGCAAGAGCAGTTCTTC